The 8 T cell receptor beta chains presented below share a single source sample, sequenced in a study of CD8+CD57+ T cells in acquired aplastic anemia. Genomic DNA provided the template from which TCR beta VDJ and CDR3 profiles were obtained. TCRdb independently ran MiXCR on the reads; one entry per CDR3 protein. Of 150,000 to 200,000 distinct CDR3 sequences listed, approximately 44% were seen once; the top ten hold 0.8% to 1.1%. The material sequenced was sorted CD4+, CD8+, or CD8+CD57+ T cells (not recorded which) from PBMCs. Receptors originate from a human donor in good health.

The chain carries TRBV7-9 and TRBJ2-7; 7 nucleotides line up with TRBD1. J lost 2 bases, V lost 3 bases, and 4 bases had no gene match. CDR3 length: 14 amino acids. Looked up from germline, CDR1 is SEHNR and CDR2 is FQNEAQ (reference sequence). For the CDR3, the DNA is TGTGCCAGCAGCTTGTCCGGACAGGCCTACGAGCAGTACTTC. This codes for CASSLSGQAYEQYF. The complete variable domain, with remaining parts taken from reference TRBV7-9 and TRBJ2-7, reads DTGVSQNPRHKITKRGQNVTFRCDPISEHNRLYWYRQTLGQGPEFLTYFQNEAQLEKSRLLSDRFSAERPKGSFSTLEIQRTEQGDSAMYLCASSLSGQAYEQYFGPGTRLTVT.

This clonotype occurred a few times. The rearrangement joins TRBV28 to TRBJ1-2; unclear D gene. The CDR3 is 14 residues long. V lost 3 bases, J lost 6 bases, and 14 bases lay in between. Looked up from germline, CDR1 is MDHEN and CDR2 is SYDVKM. The CDR3 DNA sequence: TGTGCCAGCAGTTTTGTTTTGGTATCCCATGGCTACACCTTC. As protein: CASSFVLVSHGYTF.

Many counts were recorded for this clonotype. This sequence joins TRBV4-1 and TRBJ2-1; 9 nucleotides agree with TRBD2. J was trimmed by 4 bases and V by 6 bases; bases with no gene match: 4. The CDR3 sequence is 14 residues long. Germline CDR1 is MGHRA and CDR2 is YSYEKL. The CDR3 loop is CASRRREGYNEQFF. The CDR3 bases are TGCGCCAGCAGGAGGCGGGAGGGTTACAATGAGCAGTTCTTC.

This chain links TRBV10-1 with TRBJ1-6; D is ambiguous. Germline CDR1 WNHNN, CDR2 SYGVQD (reference sequence). There are 13 residues in the CDR3. Trimming removed 7 bases at V and 3 bases at J, with 7 bases between. CDR3 coding DNA: TGCGCCAGCAACAATGGCTATAATTCACCCCTCCACTTT. Protein sequence: CASNNGYNSPLHF.

The V gene is TRBV29-1, the J gene TRBJ2-7; 11 nucleotides align to TRBD2. Germline V gene lookup returns CDR1 SQVTM and CDR2 ANQGSEA. The CDR3 extends over 16 amino acids. CDR3 sequence reads: CSARWASGRLGYEQYF. CDR3 nucleotides: TGCAGTGCTAGATGGGCTAGCGGGAGGCTTGGGTACGAGCAGTACTTC.

This chain links TRBV25-1 with TRBJ2-1, with 12 bases fitting TRBD1. The germline gives CDR1 MGHDK, CDR2 SYGVNS. This CDR3 comprises 16 residues. V gave up 4 bases and J gave up 8 bases; unmatched junction bases: 9. CDR3 nucleotide sequence: TGTGCCAGCAGTGCGGGACAGGGGGCAAGTTTGGATGAGCAGTTCTTC. Amino acid sequence: CASSAGQGASLDEQFF.

The chain carries TRBV20-1 and TRBJ2-7; tentative D call: TRBD2 (6 bases). The CDR3 is made up of 12 amino acids. In germline, CDR1 is DFQATT, CDR2 SNEGSKA (reference sequence). V was clipped by 8 bases and J by 2 bases, with 13 bases between them. CDR3 in amino acids: CSWRDGAYEQYF. The DNA for the CDR3 is TGCAGTTGGCGGGACGGAGCCTACGAGCAGTACTTC.

The chain is built from TRBV6-4 and TRBJ1-3; 9 positions agree with TRBD1. The germline CDR1 and CDR2 sequences are MRHNA and SNTAGT. This CDR3 has 16 residues. The junction had 9 bases not matched to a gene; V was cut back by 5 bases and J by 4 bases. The chain's CDR3 is CASSKYDRGTGNTIYF. The CDR3 DNA reads as TGTGCCAGCAGTAAATATGACAGGGGGACAGGAAACACCATATATTTT.